The 8 T cell receptor beta chains reported below all come from one sample, sequenced in a study of chemoradiotherapy in HPV16-positive cancers. Here immunoSEQ multiplex PCR was the method, and the copy in TCRdb shows in-frame clones only, minus some. The data contain just under 40,000 clones, around three quarters of them singletons. The sample in question was blood, obtained from a patient who underwent chemoradiotherapy. Receptors were obtained from a human donor with HPV-associated anogenital cancer.

This clone showed up just once. The V gene is TRBV23-1, the J gene TRBJ1-3; D ambiguous. TRBV23-1 is identified as an open reading frame with a role that is uncertain. This CDR3 has 12 residues. Trimming cost V 3 bases and J 0 bases, with 0 bases left between them. CDR3 protein: CASSHSGNTIYF. In nucleotides, the CDR3 is TGCGCCAGCAGTCACTCTGGAAACACCATATATTTT.

The rearrangement joins TRBV4-2 to TRBJ2-7; no reliable D call. CDR1 and CDR2 (germline): LGHNA, YNFKEQ. Deletions cut 5 bases from V and 0 bases from J, with 17 bases between. This CDR3 has 16 residues. This chain's CDR3 is CASSGGGQTSSYEQYF. CDR3 bases: TGTGCCAGCAGCGGCGGCGGTCAGACAAGCTCCTACGAGCAGTACTTC.

The CDR3 reads CASRSISDRGTEAFF. The CDR3 bases are TGTGCAAGTCGCTCAATCTCGGACAGGGGGACTGAAGCTTTCTTT. V gene TRBV12-2 combines with J gene TRBJ1-1; TRBD1, the table's D call, was not compared with the DNA. TRBV12-2 is a listed pseudogene. This CDR3 is 15 amino acids long.

This chain uses TRBV10-2 with TRBJ1-1, with D unresolved. CDR1 is WSHSY and CDR2 is SAAADI in the germline V gene. V gave up 8 bases and J gave up 4 bases, with 17 bases separating them. The CDR3 covers 14 residues. The CDR3 DNA is TGCGCCAGCTCGACGGCAGGAGACGTCACTGAAGCTTTCTTT. Translating it yields CASSTAGDVTEAFF.

This clone appeared a few times. This chain joins TRBV5-5 and TRBJ2-7; D is possibly TRBD2 (5 bases). This CDR3 spans 17 amino acids. Trimming cost V 4 bases and J 1 base, with 21 bases left between them. Germline-derived CDR1 and CDR2 are SGHKS and YYEKEE (reference sequence). As DNA, the CDR3 is TGTGCCAGCAGCCCGGGGTTAAGCACGGGCGGATCCTACGAGCAGTACTTC. It translates to CASSPGLSTGGSYEQYF.

The rearrangement links TRBV19 to TRBJ1-5; TRBD1 might be the D (6 bases). Trimming pared 10 bases from V and 4 bases from J, leaving 17 bases between. Germline CDR1 reads LNHDA; CDR2 reads SQIVND (reference sequence). The CDR3 loop spans 14 amino acids. The CDR3 is CATRGGSLNQPQHF. Written as DNA, the CDR3 is TGTGCCACTCGAGGGGGATCGCTTAATCAGCCCCAGCATTTT.

This clone showed up just once. The chain uses TRBV7-9 and TRBJ1-1; D is ambiguous. CDR1 is SEHNR and CDR2 is FQNEAQ in the germline V gene (reference sequence). CDR3 length: 14 residues. Between the trimmed V and J ends, which lost 0 bases and 0 bases, there was a span of 5 bases. CDR3 nucleotides: TGTGCCAGCAGCTTAGCAGCCATGAACACTGAAGCTTTCTTT. Translation: CASSLAAMNTEAFF. Full variable domain (outside the CDR3, taken from reference TRBV7-9 and TRBJ1-1): DTGVSQNPRHKITKRGQNVTFRCDPISEHNRLYWYRQTLGQGPEFLTYFQNEAQLEKSRLLSDRFSAERPKGSFSTLEIQRTEQGDSAMYLCASSLAAMNTEAFFGQGTRLTVV.

With respect to this clone: Additional DNA sequences in this sample encode the identical CDR3. The chain recombines TRBV9 with TRBJ1-2; perhaps TRBD1 as D (6 bases). V was pared by 2 bases and J by 2 bases, with 10 bases between. The CDR3 sequence is 14 residues long. In germline, CDR1 is SGDLS, CDR2 YYNGEE. The CDR3 region is CASSVGGANYGYTF. The CDR3 region has the DNA TGTGCCAGCAGCGTGGGGGGGGCAAACTATGGCTACACCTTC. The full variable domain, completed using reference TRBV9 and TRBJ1-2, is DSGVTQTPKHLITATGQRVTLRCSPRSGDLSVYWYQQSLDQGLQFLIQYYNGEERAKGNILERFSAQQFPDLHSELNLSSLELGDSALYFCASSVGGANYGYTFGSGTRLTVV.